Sequencing of this T cell receptor (beta chain) was carried out in a study of identical twins. TCRdb re-analysed the 5' RACE reads in MiXCR, keeping a single row per CDR3 protein. The sample has hundreds of thousands of distinct CDR3 sequences, roughly 24% seen once. This CDR3 spans 15 amino acids. V dropped 4 bases and J dropped 2 bases, with 14 bases sitting between them. Germline CDR1 is LGHDT and CDR2 is YNNKEL (reference sequence). These data also formed part of another study, on T cells expressing NK-cell markers.

The sample taken for sequencing was CD4+ T cells sorted from blood. The chain couples TRBV3-1 to TRBJ2-5, with no clear D. The TCR was taken from a woman between 18 and 29 years old in good health. The CDR3 DNA is TGTGCCAGCAGCCTCCCCCGGGCAGCTCAAGAGACCCAGTACTTC. This translates into CASSLPRAAQETQYF.